These T cell receptor beta chains were read from a single sample in a study of T cell repertoires in cytomegalovirus infection. TCRdb reprocessed the reads with MiXCR, giving one entry per CDR3 protein. The sample comprises approximately 500,000 distinct CDR3 sequences, 16% of which are singletons, and more than 20% rests with the top ten. Sequencing was performed on CD8+ T cells from PBMCs. The receptor source for this set is a human donor in good health (CMV status not recorded). Some clones in this sample may be carry-over from other donors' samples. Both conserved end residues are part of each CDR3. D genes are given only for firm matches. Clone size appears in some rows only: once, few, many, or a class for an expanded clone.

d_gene	abundance	v_gene	j_gene	CDR3aa
NA	many	TRBV4-2	TRBJ2-7	CASSQTRDGAYEQYF
TRBD2	many	TRBV4-1	TRBJ2-1	CASSYNEAGGLDEQFF
NA	NA	TRBV3-1	TRBJ2-1	CASSQRFGGPYNEQFF
NA	many	TRBV25-1	TRBJ2-7	CASSASPYEQYF
NA	NA	TRBV24-1	TRBJ2-1	CATSAQGYRVGDGYNEQFF
NA	NA	TRBV19	TRBJ1-1	CASSISTGLITEAFF
NA	few	TRBV11-1	TRBJ2-1	CASSFTGTYSYNEQFF
NA	NA	TRBV19	TRBJ1-2	CATGDYGYTF
NA	many	TRBV10-3	TRBJ1-1	CAISDDTEAFF
TRBD1	many	TRBV10-3	TRBJ1-5	CATGQVDSNQPQHF
NA	once	TRBV19	TRBJ1-1	CASSPLQVWTEAFF
NA	few	TRBV24-1	TRBJ1-2	CATRGDSYGYTF
NA	NA	TRBV12-3/TRBV12-4	TRBJ2-5	CASRGPEGETQYF
NA	many	TRBV7-2	TRBJ1-4	CASSLGLGGSLVEKGLFF
NA	few	TRBV30	TRBJ2-1	CAWSPGYNEQFF
TRBD2	many	TRBV7-3	TRBJ2-3	CASSPRLAGASGDTQYF
NA	many	TRBV25-1	TRBJ1-5	CASSPGNNQPQHF
NA	many	TRBV7-6	TRBJ1-1	CASSLGPGDNTEAFF
NA	NA	TRBV19	TRBJ2-7	CASTGPTYEQYF
NA	NA	TRBV13	TRBJ2-2	CASSRPIITTANTGELFF
TRBD2	many	TRBV7-8	TRBJ2-2	CASSSLAGGMGELFF
TRBD1	NA	TRBV24-1	NA	CATSAGQGAVTQHF
TRBD1	many	TRBV10-3	TRBJ1-3	CATDPGQGRIGNTIYF
NA	many	TRBV10-3	TRBJ1-2	CAILDKDDYGYTF
NA	few	TRBV6-5	TRBJ2-7	CASSYGGQGKYEQYF
TRBD1	few	TRBV3-1	TRBJ2-2	CASKNAGGYTGELFF
NA	NA	TRBV27	TRBJ1-4	CASSFTGSNEKLFF
NA	NA	TRBV10-3	TRBJ1-2	CAITPVAHRAADWDTF
TRBD1	many	TRBV12-3/TRBV12-4	TRBJ1-5	CASSLALDGTGDRLVSNQPQHF